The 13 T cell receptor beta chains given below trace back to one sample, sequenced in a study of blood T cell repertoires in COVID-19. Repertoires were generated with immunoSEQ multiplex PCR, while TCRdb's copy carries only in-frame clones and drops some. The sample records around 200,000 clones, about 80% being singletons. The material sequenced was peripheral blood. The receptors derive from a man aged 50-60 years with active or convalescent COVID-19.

The CDR3 bases are TGTGCCAGCAGCCCTCGCCGGGACAGGACTCCCTACGAGCAGTACTTC. It specifies CASSPRRDRTPYEQYF. The V and J genes are TRBV7-9 and TRBJ2-7; 8 nucleotides line up with TRBD1. V lost 5 bases, J lost 2 bases, and 11 bases stayed unmatched. The CDR3 covers 16 residues. Germline CDR1 reads SEHNR; CDR2 reads FQNEAQ (reference sequence).

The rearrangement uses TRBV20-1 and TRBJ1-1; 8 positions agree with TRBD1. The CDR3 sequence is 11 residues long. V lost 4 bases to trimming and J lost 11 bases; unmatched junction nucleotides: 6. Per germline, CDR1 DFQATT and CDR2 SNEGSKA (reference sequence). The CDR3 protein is CSAKDRDLAFF. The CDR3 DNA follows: TGCAGTGCTAAGGACAGGGACCTGGCTTTCTTT.

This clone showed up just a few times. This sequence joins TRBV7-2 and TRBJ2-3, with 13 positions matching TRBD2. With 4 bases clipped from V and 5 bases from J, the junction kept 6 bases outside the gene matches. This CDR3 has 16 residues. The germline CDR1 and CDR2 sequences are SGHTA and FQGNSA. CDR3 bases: TGTGCCAGCAGCTGGAGACTAGCGGGGGGTGGAGATACGCAGTATTTT. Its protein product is CASSWRLAGGGDTQYF.

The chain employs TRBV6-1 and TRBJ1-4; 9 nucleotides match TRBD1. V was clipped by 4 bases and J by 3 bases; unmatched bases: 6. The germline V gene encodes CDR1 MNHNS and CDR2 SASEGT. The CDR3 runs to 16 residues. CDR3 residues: CASSVTGGRSNEKLFF. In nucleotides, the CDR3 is TGTGCCAGCAGTGTAACAGGGGGCAGGTCTAATGAAAAACTGTTTTTT.

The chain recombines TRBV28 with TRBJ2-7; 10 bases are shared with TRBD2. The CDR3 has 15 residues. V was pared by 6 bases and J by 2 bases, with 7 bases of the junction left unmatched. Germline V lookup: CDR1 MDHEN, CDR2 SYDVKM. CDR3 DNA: TGTGCCAGCAGCACGTTAGCGGGGGGCGCCTACGAGCAGTACTTC. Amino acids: CASSTLAGGAYEQYF.

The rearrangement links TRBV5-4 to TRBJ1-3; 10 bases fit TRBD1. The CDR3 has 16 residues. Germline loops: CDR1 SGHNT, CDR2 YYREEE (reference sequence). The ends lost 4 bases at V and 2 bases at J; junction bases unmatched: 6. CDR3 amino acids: CASSDADRGAGNTIYF. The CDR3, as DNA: TGTGCCAGCAGCGACGCGGACAGGGGGGCTGGAAACACCATATATTTT.

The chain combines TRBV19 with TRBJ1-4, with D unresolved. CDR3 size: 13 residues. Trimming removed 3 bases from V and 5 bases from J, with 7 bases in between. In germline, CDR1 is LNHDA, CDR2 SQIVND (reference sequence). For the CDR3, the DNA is TGTGCCAGTAGTATTTTACAAAATGAAAAACTGTTTTTT. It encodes CASSILQNEKLFF.

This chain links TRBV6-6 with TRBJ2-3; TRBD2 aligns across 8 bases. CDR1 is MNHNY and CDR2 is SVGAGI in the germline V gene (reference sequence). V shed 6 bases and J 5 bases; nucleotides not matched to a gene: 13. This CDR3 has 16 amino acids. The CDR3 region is CASRSLGGLALDTQYF. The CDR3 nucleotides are TGTGCCAGCAGATCACTCGGCGGACTAGCTCTAGATACGCAGTATTTT.

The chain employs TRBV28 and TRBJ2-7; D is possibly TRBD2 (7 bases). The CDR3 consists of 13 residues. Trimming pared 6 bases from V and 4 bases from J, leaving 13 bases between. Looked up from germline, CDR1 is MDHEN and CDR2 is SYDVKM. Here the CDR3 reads CASRLGGPYEQYF. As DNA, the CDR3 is TGTGCCAGCAGACTCGGGGGGCCGTACGAGCAGTACTTC.

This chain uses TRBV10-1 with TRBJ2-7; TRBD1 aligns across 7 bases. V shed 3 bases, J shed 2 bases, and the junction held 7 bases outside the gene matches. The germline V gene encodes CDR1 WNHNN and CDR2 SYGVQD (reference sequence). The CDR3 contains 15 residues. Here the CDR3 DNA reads TGCGCCAGCAGTGAAAAGACAGGGCGCGCCTACGAGCAGTACTTC. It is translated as CASSEKTGRAYEQYF.

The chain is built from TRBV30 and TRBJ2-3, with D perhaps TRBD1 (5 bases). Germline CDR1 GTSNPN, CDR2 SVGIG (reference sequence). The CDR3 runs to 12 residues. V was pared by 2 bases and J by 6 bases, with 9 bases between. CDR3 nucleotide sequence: TGTGCCTGGAGTAAGACAGTGGATACGCAGTATTTT. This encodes CAWSKTVDTQYF.

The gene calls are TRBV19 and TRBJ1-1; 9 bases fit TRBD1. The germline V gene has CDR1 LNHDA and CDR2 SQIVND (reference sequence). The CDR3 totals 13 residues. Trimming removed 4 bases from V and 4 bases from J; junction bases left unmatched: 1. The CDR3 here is CASSRTGVTEAFF. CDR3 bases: TGTGCCAGTAGTAGGACAGGGGTCACTGAAGCTTTCTTT.

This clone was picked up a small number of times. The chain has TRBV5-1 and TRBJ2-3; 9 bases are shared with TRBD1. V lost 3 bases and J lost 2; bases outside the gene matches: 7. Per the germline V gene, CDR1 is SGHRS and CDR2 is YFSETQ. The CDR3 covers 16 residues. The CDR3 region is CASSWGTGTITDTQYF. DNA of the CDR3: TGCGCCAGCAGCTGGGGGACAGGGACAATCACAGATACGCAGTATTTT. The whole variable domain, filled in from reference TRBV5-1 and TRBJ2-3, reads KAGVTQTPRYLIKTRGQQVTLSCSPISGHRSVSWYQQTPGQGLQFLFEYFSETQRNKGNFPGRFSGRQFSNSRSEMNVSTLELGDSALYLCASSWGTGTITDTQYFGPGTRLTVL.